This T cell receptor (beta chain) was documented in a study of blood T cell repertoires in COVID-19. The CDR3 spans 14 residues. Germline CDR1 SGDLS, CDR2 YYNGEE. Trimming at V came to 1 base and at J to 4 bases, leaving 2 bases not matched to a gene. Clones were sequenced by immunoSEQ multiplex PCR, and TCRdb holds only the in-frame ones, with some missing. The table includes about 130,000 clones, approximately 80% detected once. Notes on this clone: Additional DNA sequences in this sample encode the identical CDR3.

This chain connects TRBV9 to TRBJ2-5, with 9 bases lining up with TRBD2. This clonotype was obtained from a man between 60 and 70 years old who had recovered from COVID-19. The sample consisted of peripheral blood. The CDR3 coding sequence is TGTGCCAGCAGCGTACAAGCGGGGGGAGAGACCCAGTACTTC. As protein: CASSVQAGGETQYF.